One and the same sample provided the 14 T cell receptor beta chains below, sequenced in a study of vaccination effects on CD4 cells after COVID-19. Their specific antigens are unknown. Using viral peptide pools, the ViraFEST assay grew out antigen-specific CD4+ T cells prior to sequencing. A roughly ten-day culture period preceded the isolation of CD4+ T cells. Neither prior SARS-CoV-2 infection nor positive nucleocapsid antibodies were present in the vaccine recipients. The repertoire was sequenced with immunoSEQ multiplex PCR; TCRdb's copy has only in-frame clones and lacks some. Of 27,000 or so clones listed, roughly 74% are singletons. The input for sequencing was CD4+ T cells from PBMCs cultured with HCoV-NL63 spike peptides, taken before COVID-19 vaccination. All receptors derive from a human donor who received a COVID-19 vaccine.

The CDR3 nucleotides are TGTGCCAGCAGCTTAGGGGGCCGCTACAATGAGCAGTTCTTC. This encodes CASSLGGRYNEQFF. V gene TRBV7-2 combines with J gene TRBJ2-1; the D gene is possibly TRBD1 (5 bases). The CDR3 sequence is 14 residues long. From germline, CDR1 is SGHTA and CDR2 FQGNSA. V lost 1 base and J lost 3, with 7 bases in between.

This clone showed up just a few times. The chain combines TRBV11-3 with TRBJ1-1, with D perhaps matching TRBD1 (5 bases). Germline CDR1 and CDR2: SGHNT and YENEEA. The CDR3 consists of 14 residues. The V end lost 4 bases, the J end lost 0 bases, and 9 bases lay between the germline ends. Here the CDR3 reads CASSSQGVNTEAFF. The CDR3 nucleotides are TGTGCCAGCAGCTCGCAGGGAGTGAACACTGAAGCTTTCTTT.

The gene calls are TRBV18 and TRBJ2-1, with TRBD1 as a possible D gene (5 bases). CDR1 is KGHSH, CDR2 LQKENI, per germline. With 0 bases removed from V and 4 bases from J, the gap between germline ends came to 10 bases. The CDR3 is 15 amino acids. DNA of the CDR3: TGTGCCAGCTCACCACCGGGCAGGGAATACAATGAGCAGTTCTTC. Its translation is CASSPPGREYNEQFF.

The CDR3, as DNA: TGTGCCAGCAGCCAAGCATCCGGGCGGGGGGCCTCCTACGAGCAGTACTTC. Encoded protein: CASSQASGRGASYEQYF. This chain connects TRBV3-1 (or the pseudogene TRBV3-2) to TRBJ2-7; 8 bases align to TRBD2. After removal of 1 base from V and 0 bases from J, the junction contained 8 bases not matched to a gene. Germline V gives CDR1 LGHDT, CDR2 YNNKEL (reference sequence). The CDR3 spans 17 residues.

The chain uses TRBV6-2 or TRBV6-3 and TRBJ1-1, with 7 bases matching TRBD1. This CDR3 has 15 amino acids. Germline V gives CDR1 MNHEY, CDR2 SVGEGT. V trimming: 5 bases; J trimming: 4 bases; junction bases outside the gene matches: 10. The CDR3 nucleotides read TGTGCCAGCAGTAGCCACAGGGGCCCCGCCACTGAAGCTTTCTTT. Translation: CASSSHRGPATEAFF.

J is TRBJ1-1 and V is TRBV3-1 (or the pseudogene TRBV3-2), with D possibly TRBD1 on 6 matching bases. V was clipped by 4 bases and J by 2 bases, with 11 bases between them. The CDR3 runs to 14 residues. Germline V gene lookup returns CDR1 LGHDT and CDR2 YNNKEL (reference sequence). This chain's CDR3 is CASSPGHQNTEAFF. The DNA for the CDR3 is TGTGCCAGCAGCCCGGGACACCAAAACACTGAAGCTTTCTTT.

This chain connects TRBV2 to TRBJ2-3; 11 nucleotides align to TRBD2. Trimming at V came to 4 bases and at J to 3 bases, leaving 6 bases not matched to a gene. The germline V gene has CDR1 SNHLY and CDR2 FYNNEI. The CDR3 has 16 residues. The CDR3 coding sequence is TGTGCCAGCAGTGTTCGAGCTAGCGGGAGGACAGATACGCAGTATTTT. Residues: CASSVRASGRTDTQYF.

This clone was detected a few times. The rearrangement joins TRBV11-2 to TRBJ2-5; D is perhaps TRBD1 (7 bases). The germline V gene has CDR1 SGHAT and CDR2 FQNNGV. The CDR3 is 15 residues long. V gave up 5 bases and J gave up 2 bases, with 15 bases separating them. The DNA of the CDR3 is TGTGCCAGCAGCCCTATGACAGGGAGGCAAGAGACCCAGTACTTC. Translated: CASSPMTGRQETQYF.

This chain joins TRBV6-6 and TRBJ2-7, with 7 bases that match TRBD2. V gave up 5 bases and J gave up 0 bases; unmatched junction bases: 4. This CDR3 spans 14 amino acids. Looked up from germline, CDR1 is MNHNY and CDR2 is SVGAGI (reference sequence). The CDR3 nucleotides read TGTGCCAGCAGTGGGGCGGGAGACTCCTACGAGCAGTACTTC. It encodes CASSGAGDSYEQYF.

This clone came up once. The chain joins TRBV28 to TRBJ2-2; TRBD1 aligns across 7 bases. With 2 bases clipped from V and 5 bases from J, the junction kept 11 bases outside the gene matches. The CDR3 loop spans 17 amino acids. CDR1 and CDR2 from the germline V gene are MDHEN and SYDVKM. The CDR3 DNA follows: TGTGCCAGCAGTTTACGGGGCAGGGGGTATAGGACCGGGGAGCTGTTTTTT. Translation: CASSLRGRGYRTGELFF.

The chain is built from TRBV19 and TRBJ2-1, with TRBD2 matching 16 bases. Germline CDR1 is LNHDA and CDR2 is SQIVND (reference sequence). V lost 3 bases and J lost 8; bases outside the gene matches: 10. This CDR3 spans 18 amino acids. The CDR3 DNA sequence: TGTGCCAGTAGTATCGGTCGGGGACTAGCGGGGGGGCCTCATGAGCAGTTCTTC. Its protein is CASSIGRGLAGGPHEQFF.

The rearrangement links TRBV3-1 (or the pseudogene TRBV3-2) to TRBJ1-6, with D perhaps TRBD1 (6 bases). CDR3 length equals 17 residues. Trimming removed 2 bases at V and 7 bases at J, with 18 bases between. The germline CDR1 and CDR2 sequences are LGHDT and YNNKEL (reference sequence). The CDR3 DNA is TGTGCCAGCAGCCAAAGTATTTGGGGGCTAGAGAATTCACCCCTCCACTTT. It translates to CASSQSIWGLENSPLHF.

The chain has TRBV28 and TRBJ2-3; 8 bases are shared with TRBD1. The CDR3 length is 15 residues. V gave up 7 bases and J gave up 2 bases; unmatched junction bases: 8. CDR1 and CDR2 (germline): MDHEN, SYDVKM. CDR3 loop: CASTRTGRNTDTQYF. The CDR3 DNA follows: TGTGCCAGCACCCGGACAGGGAGAAACACAGATACGCAGTATTTT.

The chain employs TRBV27 and TRBJ2-2; 11 bases fit TRBD2. V lost 2 bases and J lost 6; bases outside the gene matches: 5. This CDR3 spans 16 amino acids. Germline V lookup: CDR1 MNHEY, CDR2 SMNVEV (reference sequence). CDR3 in amino acids: CASSLGSGGASGELFF. The CDR3 DNA sequence: TGTGCCAGCAGTTTAGGTAGCGGGGGGGCCTCCGGGGAGCTGTTTTTT.